A selection of T cell receptor beta chains follows, all from one sample in a study of blood T cells in healthy people across ages. Using its own MiXCR run on the 5' RACE reads, TCRdb lists one record per CDR3 protein. The data contain around 800,000 distinct CDR3 sequences, roughly 26% of them singletons. A further study also used this sample, focusing on T cells of mothers and their children.

Sequencing was carried out using blood. These receptors were taken from a boy younger than 18 in good health. CDR3s include the opening cysteine and the closing phenylalanine or tryptophan. The order of the fields is J gene, V gene, D gene, clone size, CDR3 protein, CDR3 DNA. The D gene is left open where the match is weak. Clone sizes are given selectively: once, few, many, or a class where the clone is expanded.

TRBJ1-3 | TRBV6-5 | . | few | CASSPRDTSGNTIYF | TGTGCCAGCAGTCCCCGGGACACCTCTGGAAACACCATATATTTT
TRBJ1-4 | TRBV5-1 | TRBD1 | few | CASSLWTGKEKLFF | TGCGCCAGCAGCTTGTGGACAGGGAAGGAAAAACTGTTTTTT
TRBJ2-2 | TRBV20-1 | TRBD2 | . | CSARLAGGPHGELFF | TGCAGTGCGCGACTAGCGGGGGGGCCCCACGGGGAGCTGTTTTTT
TRBJ2-1 | TRBV6-5 | . | few | CASKGRAYNEQFF | TGTGCCAGCAAGGGGCGGGCCTACAATGAGCAGTTCTTC
TRBJ1-6 | TRBV11-2 | . | few | CASSPSGTGSGPLHF | TGTGCCAGCAGCCCGTCCGGGACGGGGTCTGGGCCCCTCCACTTT
TRBJ2-5 | TRBV7-6 | TRBD2 | . | CASSLDPSGVETQYF | TGTGCCAGCAGCTTAGATCCTAGCGGGGTGGAGACCCAGTACTTC
TRBJ2-1 | TRBV12-3/TRBV12-4 | . | few | CASSLRETYNERFF | TGTGCCAGCAGTTTGCGGGAAACCTACAATGAGCGGTTCTTC
TRBJ2-3 | TRBV5-1 | TRBD1 | . | CASSLGDSLTDTQYF | TGCGCCAGCAGCTTGGGGGACAGCCTCACAGATACGCAGTATTTT
TRBJ2-5 | TRBV28 | . | few | CASSFSLTGDRFGQYF | TGTGCCAGCAGTTTTTCCCTGACAGGAGATAGATTTGGGCAGTACTTC
TRBJ2-7 | TRBV28 | . | . | CASRHRLGSYEQYF | TGTGCCAGCAGACACCGACTGGGCTCCTACGAGCAGTACTTC
TRBJ2-5 | TRBV18 | . | few | CASSPPTDPREETQYF | TGTGCCAGCTCACCACCGACGGACCCCAGGGAAGAGACCCAGTACTTC
TRBJ2-5 | TRBV6-5 | . | few | CASSHWTRALETQYF | TGTGCCAGCAGCCATTGGACCCGGGCCTTGGAGACCCAGTACTTC
TRBJ2-3 | TRBV4-1 | . | . | CASSQVVDTQYF | TGCGCCAGCAGCCAAGTAGTGGATACGCAGTATTTT
TRBJ2-7 | TRBV20-1 | TRBD1 | . | CSAPTFDRGGEYF | TGCAGTGCTCCAACTTTCGACAGGGGAGGAGAGTACTTC
TRBJ2-5 | TRBV3-1 | TRBD2 | . | CASSRAGGRETQYF | TGTGCCAGCAGCCGCGCGGGGGGAAGAGAGACCCAGTACTTC
TRBJ1-4 | TRBV12-3/TRBV12-4 | TRBD1 | . | CASIRGRGEKLFF | TGTGCCAGCATTAGGGGGCGAGGAGAAAAACTGTTTTTT
TRBJ1-2 | TRBV29-1 | . | . | CSVEEGSNYGYTF | TGCAGCGTTGAGGAGGGATCTAACTATGGCTACACCTTC
TRBJ2-2 | TRBV6-2/TRBV6-3 | TRBD1 | few | CASGRDSPYANTGELFF | TGTGCCAGCGGACGGGACAGTCCCTATGCGAACACCGGGGAGCTGTTTTTT
TRBJ2-1 | TRBV4-2 | TRBD2 | . | CASSQGGGDEQFF | TGTGCCAGCAGCCAGGGGGGGGGAGATGAGCAGTTCTTC
TRBJ1-3 | TRBV5-1 | TRBD1 | . | CASSLAGGTVPSSGNTIYF | TGCGCCAGCAGCTTGGCCGGGGGGACAGTTCCTAGCTCTGGAAACACCATATATTTT
TRBJ2-1 | TRBV12-5 | . | . | CASGGPGTHPYNEQFF | TGTGCTAGTGGTGGGCCCGGGACTCATCCTTACAATGAGCAGTTCTTC
TRBJ1-1 | TRBV7-6 | . | few | CASSLAESEAFF | TGTGCCAGCAGCTTAGCTGAGAGTGAAGCTTTCTTT
TRBJ2-5 | TRBV20-1 | TRBD2 | few | CSARVPLAGVETQYF | TGCAGTGCTAGAGTTCCCCTAGCGGGGGTTGAGACCCAGTACTTC
TRBJ2-5 | TRBV5-1 | . | few | CASSLGRSYRILETQYF | TGCGCCAGCAGCTTGGGCAGGTCGTATCGTATTTTGGAGACCCAGTACTTC
TRBJ2-7 | TRBV5-5 | . | many | CASSSASGDEQYF | TGTGCCAGCAGCAGCGCGTCAGGGGACGAGCAGTACTTC
TRBJ2-5 | TRBV24-1 | TRBD1 | . | CATSEGTGGREETQYF | TGTGCCACCAGTGAAGGGACAGGGGGCAGGGAAGAGACCCAGTACTTC
TRBJ2-5 | TRBV5-1 | TRBD1 | . | CASTRDREGGETQYF | TGCGCCAGCACCCGGGACAGGGAGGGAGGAGAGACCCAGTACTTC
TRBJ2-1 | TRBV27 | . | few | CASSFGGFYYNEQFF | TGTGCCAGCAGTTTTGGCGGGTTTTACTACAATGAGCAGTTCTTC
TRBJ2-5 | TRBV4-2 | . | few | CASSPGADQETQYF | TGTGCCAGCAGCCCGGGGGCTGACCAAGAGACCCAGTACTTC
TRBJ2-5 | TRBV5-1 | . | . | CASSWRNLQETQYF | TGCGCCAGCAGCTGGAGGAACTTACAAGAGACCCAGTACTTC
TRBJ1-2 | TRBV10-2 | . | . | CASTSGPADGYTF | TGCGCCAGCACCTCGGGTCCCGCGGATGGCTACACCTTC
TRBJ1-4 | TRBV5-1 | . | . | CASSLALYPDEKLFF | TGCGCCAGCAGCTTGGCCCTTTACCCGGATGAAAAACTGTTTTTT
TRBJ2-1 | TRBV7-2 | TRBD2 | . | CASSFGGFFHNEQFF | TGTGCCAGCAGCTTCGGGGGGTTTTTCCACAATGAGCAGTTCTTC
TRBJ2-1 | TRBV2 | TRBD2 | . | CASYSGGSDEQFF | TGTGCCAGCTACAGCGGGGGGTCGGATGAGCAGTTCTTC
TRBJ2-1 | TRBV20-1 | . | few | CSARGEGTRYNEQVF | TGCAGTGCTAGAGGCGAGGGGACGCGATACAATGAGCAGGTCTTC
TRBJ2-3 | TRBV6-5 | TRBD2 | few | CASSYSGAGGLADTQYF | TGTGCCAGCAGTTACTCGGGTGCGGGGGGCCTAGCAGATACGCAGTATTTT
TRBJ2-4 | TRBV29-1 | . | . | CSVEVGSTAKNIQYF | TGCAGCGTTGAAGTCGGGTCAACTGCCAAAAACATTCAGTACTTC
TRBJ2-3 | TRBV29-1 | . | . | CSVLPGGARDTQYF | TGTAGCGTTCTACCAGGGGGGGCGCGAGATACGCAGTATTTT
TRBJ1-2 | TRBV30 | . | . | CAWGLVENGYTF | TGTGCCTGGGGCCTCGTAGAGAATGGCTACACCTTC
TRBJ1-1 | TRBV21-1 | . | once | CASSKLPPATELEAFF | TGTGCCAGCAGCAAGCTCCCACCAGCGACAGAGCTAGAAGCTTTCTTT
TRBJ2-1 | TRBV25-1 | . | once | CASSEFNWVSEVNEQFF | TGTGCCAGCAGTGAATTTAATTGGGTCTCAGAGGTAAATGAGCAGTTCTTC
TRBJ2-1 | TRBV5-8 | . | . | CASSLNSFFGAGFNEQFF | TGTGCCAGCAGCTTAAACTCTTTCTTCGGGGCGGGGTTCAATGAGCAGTTCTTC
TRBJ2-1 | TRBV5-1 | . | many | CASSLAAGSYNEQFF | TGCGCCAGCAGCTTGGCTGCGGGGTCCTACAATGAGCAGTTCTTC
TRBJ2-7 | TRBV27 | . | . | CASSPEGDGPLGVPYEQYF | TGTGCCAGCAGCCCTGAAGGGGACGGGCCTTTGGGAGTTCCCTACGAGCAGTACTTC
TRBJ2-3 | TRBV24-1 | . | . | CATQGTDTQYF | TGTGCCACCCAGGGAACAGATACGCAGTATTTT
TRBJ2-5 | TRBV7-9 | TRBD2 | . | CASRPRMTVLADQETQYF | TGTGCCAGCAGGCCGAGGATGACCGTCCTAGCGGACCAAGAGACCCAGTACTTC
TRBJ2-5 | TRBV20-1 | . | . | CSAPDQKETQYF | TGCAGTGCTCCCGACCAAAAAGAGACCCAGTACTTC
TRBJ2-7 | TRBV7-9 | TRBD1 | few | CASSLRTGPEQYF | TGTGCCAGCAGCCTCCGGACAGGGCCCGAGCAGTACTTC
TRBJ2-3 | TRBV29-1 | . | . | CSGDPSRTDTQYF | TGCAGCGGTGACCCTAGTAGGACAGATACGCAGTATTTT
TRBJ2-7 | TRBV7-9 | . | . | CASSLGVGWSPTYEQYF | TGTGCCAGCAGCTTAGGGGTGGGTTGGAGTCCGACCTACGAGCAGTACTTC
TRBJ2-7 | TRBV7-9 | TRBD2 | . | CASSPILAGGYEQYF | TGTGCCAGCAGCCCCATCCTAGCGGGGGGCTACGAGCAGTACTTC
TRBJ2-7 | TRBV6-2/TRBV6-3 | . | . | CASSYMDYEQYF | TGTGCCAGCAGTTATATGGACTACGAGCAGTACTTC